What follows are 19 T cell receptor beta chains derived from one specimen sequenced in a study of blood T cell repertoires in COVID-19. The data were produced by immunoSEQ multiplex PCR, yet TCRdb's version contains in-frame clones alone and is incomplete. Among 130,000 or so clones listed, roughly four fifths were seen once. Sequencing used PBMCs or T cells enriched from blood (not recorded which). The source is a man aged 40-50 years with acute COVID-19.

Regarding this clone: The identical CDR3 is also encoded by other nucleotide sequences in the sample. The chain is built from TRBV7-3 and TRBJ2-1; 7 bases fit TRBD2. The CDR3 is made up of 13 amino acids. Trimming cost V 4 bases and J 5 bases; bases outside gene matches: 2. Per the germline V gene, CDR1 is SGHTA and CDR2 is FQGTGA. The CDR3 nucleotides read TGTGCCAGCAGCTCCCTAGCGGACAATGAGCAGTTCTTC. Translation gives CASSSLADNEQFF.

This clone was seen a few times. The chain links TRBV5-1 to TRBJ1-5; D possibly corresponds to TRBD1 (5 bases). The CDR3 totals 14 residues. Germline-derived CDR1 and CDR2 are SGHRS and YFSETQ. Trimming stripped 6 bases from V and 2 bases from J, with 12 bases between. This CDR3 reads CASKSGDGNQPQHF. CDR3 nucleotide sequence: TGCGCCAGCAAATCGGGGGACGGCAATCAGCCCCAGCATTTT.

A note on this clone: Other DNA sequences in this sample translate to the same CDR3. V and J are TRBV19 and TRBJ1-6; 9 bases fit TRBD1. This CDR3 is 14 amino acids long. Germline CDR1 LNHDA, CDR2 SQIVND (reference sequence). The V and J ends lost 6 bases and 7 bases, in that order; junction bases with no gene match: 4. The CDR3 DNA sequence: TGTGCCAGTAGCCGGGGACAGGGAAATTCACCCCTCCACTTT. As protein: CASSRGQGNSPLHF.

The chain employs TRBV6-5 and TRBJ1-4, with D maybe TRBD1 (5 bases). The V and J ends lost 4 bases and 8 bases respectively, with 17 bases between them. Germline lookup yields CDR1 MNHEY and CDR2 SVGAGI. This CDR3 spans 15 amino acids. The CDR3 reads CASSFGSGTGEKLFF. CDR3 sequence (DNA): TGTGCCAGCAGTTTTGGTTCCGGGACTGGGGAAAAACTGTTTTTT.

This chain links TRBV5-1 with TRBJ1-1; D not certain. CDR1 SGHRS and CDR2 YFSETQ come from the germline V gene. The CDR3 covers 15 residues. Trimming shortened V by 3 bases and J by 5 bases, and 17 bases separated the two germline ends. The CDR3 DNA sequence: TGCGCCAGCAGCTCCCTGGGCGGAAGAGGGACTGAAGCTTTCTTT. It yields the protein CASSSLGGRGTEAFF.

In DNA, the CDR3 is TGTGCCAGCAGTGAAAAAGGGAAAGGGGCCTATAATTCACCCCTCCACTTT. Amino acid sequence: CASSEKGKGAYNSPLHF. The chain is built from TRBV2 and TRBJ1-6; a weak D match, TRBD1 (5 bases). Germline lookup yields CDR1 SNHLY and CDR2 FYNNEI. The V gene lost 2 bases and the J gene lost 2 bases, with 13 bases spanning the gap. The CDR3 sequence is 17 residues long.

The chain couples TRBV11-3 to TRBJ1-1; no clear D gene. The V and J ends lost 5 bases and 0 bases respectively, with 7 bases between them. From germline, CDR1 is SGHNT and CDR2 YENEEA. CDR3 length: 13 amino acids. The CDR3 sequence: CASSPGLNTEAFF. The CDR3 nucleotides read TGTGCCAGCAGCCCCGGTCTGAACACTGAAGCTTTCTTT.

J is TRBJ1-5 and V is TRBV28; TRBD1 might be the D (5 bases). Germline V lookup: CDR1 MDHEN, CDR2 SYDVKM. Trimming cost V 2 bases and J 5 bases, with 13 bases left between them. This CDR3 contains 15 residues. The CDR3 DNA reads TGTGCCAGCAGTTTAAGGTCGGCAGGGTATCAGCCCCAGCATTTT. Encoded protein: CASSLRSAGYQPQHF.

J is TRBJ1-3 and V is TRBV7-8, with a tentative D call TRBD1 (6 bases). The V and J ends lost 2 bases and 0 bases respectively, with 8 bases between them. CDR3 length: 15 residues. Germline CDR1 is SGHVS and CDR2 is FQNEAQ. CDR3 sequence reads: CASSLSGDSGNTIYF. The CDR3, as DNA: TGTGCCAGCAGCTTATCAGGGGACTCTGGAAACACCATATATTTT.

This clone was counted between two and nine times. The chain combines TRBV2 with TRBJ2-3; 8 nucleotides agree with TRBD2. V was pared by 3 bases and J by 0 bases, with 2 bases of the junction left unmatched. The CDR3 totals 15 residues. CDR1 and CDR2 from the germline V gene are SNHLY and FYNNEI. For the CDR3, the DNA is TGTGCCAGCAGTGACCCTAGCGGGAGCACAGATACGCAGTATTTT. Its translation: CASSDPSGSTDTQYF.

J is TRBJ2-7 and V is TRBV6-5; 8 bases line up with TRBD1. This CDR3 has 14 residues. V was pared by 6 bases and J by 6 bases, with 10 bases of the junction left unmatched. Germline CDR1 MNHEY, CDR2 SVGAGI. CDR3: CASRPGQAVREQYF. CDR3 sequence (DNA): TGTGCCAGCAGACCGGGACAGGCGGTTCGCGAGCAGTACTTC.

In nucleotides, the CDR3 is TGTGCCAGCAGTCGGGAGGGGGGCGGTCAGCCCCAGCATTTT. Translated, it gives CASSREGGGQPQHF. The J gene is TRBJ1-5, the V gene TRBV6-5, with D possibly being TRBD1 (6 bases). V was pared by 5 bases and J by 6 bases, with 14 bases between. The CDR3 has 14 amino acids. Germline CDR1 reads MNHEY; CDR2 reads SVGAGI.

V gene TRBV9 combines with J gene TRBJ1-6; D possibly corresponds to TRBD1 (5 bases). This CDR3 is built from 16 residues. Trimming cost V 3 bases and J 9 bases, with 19 bases left between them. Looked up from germline, CDR1 is SGDLS and CDR2 is YYNGEE. CDR3 in DNA: TGTGCCAGCAGCGCAGCCGGCGGGGGTATTGGTTCACCCCTCCACTTT. Translating it yields CASSAAGGGIGSPLHF. The whole variable domain, remainder taken from reference TRBV9 and TRBJ1-6, is DSGVTQTPKHLITATGQRVTLRCSPRSGDLSVYWYQQSLDQGLQFLIQYYNGEERAKGNILERFSAQQFPDLHSELNLSSLELGDSALYFCASSAAGGGIGSPLHFGNGTRLTVT.

The chain combines TRBV6-5 with TRBJ1-2; 8 bases are a match to TRBD1. Germline V gene sequence: CDR1 MNHEY, CDR2 SVGAGI. V trimming: 6 bases; J trimming: 3 bases; junction bases outside the gene matches: 3. This CDR3 has 13 residues. Written as DNA, the CDR3 is TGTGCCAGCAGGATGGACAGGGACTATGGCTACACCTTC. Translation: CASRMDRDYGYTF.

There are a few counts of this clone. This sequence joins TRBV14 and TRBJ2-5; TRBD1 might be the D (5 bases). In germline, CDR1 is SGHDN, CDR2 FVKESK. The CDR3 extends over 15 amino acids. Between the trimmed V and J ends, which lost 4 bases and 5 bases, there was a span of 17 bases. The CDR3 DNA reads TGTGCCAGCAGCCTAAACAAGGGCAGGGCTGAGACCCAGTACTTC. This sequence encodes CASSLNKGRAETQYF.

V and J are TRBV29-1 and TRBJ2-1; D possibly corresponds to TRBD2 (6 bases). Germline V gene lookup returns CDR1 SQVTM and CDR2 ANQGSEA. V lost 3 bases to trimming and J lost 14 bases, with 11 bases between them. This CDR3 spans 10 amino acids. CDR3 region: CSVDRDWEFF. The CDR3 nucleotides read TGCAGCGTTGACCGGGACTGGGAGTTCTTC.

This clone occurred a few times. The gene calls are TRBV4-1 and TRBJ2-1; 7 positions match TRBD1. CDR1 MGHRA and CDR2 YSYEKL come from the germline V gene. The CDR3 has 15 residues. With 1 base clipped from V and 4 bases from J, the junction kept 4 bases outside the gene matches. The CDR3 here is CASSQGEQGYNEQFF. The CDR3 DNA follows: TGCGCCAGCAGCCAAGGAGAACAGGGGTACAATGAGCAGTTCTTC.

The chain joins TRBV18 to TRBJ2-5, with 15 bases that match TRBD2. Germline values: CDR1 KGHSH, CDR2 LQKENI. V trimming: 1 base; J trimming: 5 bases; junction bases outside the gene matches: 11. This CDR3 has 19 amino acids. This CDR3 is CASSPRGTSGGTEMETQYF. For the CDR3, the DNA is TGTGCCAGCTCACCACGGGGGACTAGCGGGGGGACTGAGATGGAGACCCAGTACTTC.

This chain joins TRBV4-1 and TRBJ2-7; tentatively, D is TRBD2 (5 bases). V lost 1 base, J lost 0 bases, and 16 bases lay in between. CDR3 length equals 17 residues. Germline loops: CDR1 MGHRA, CDR2 YSYEKL. For the CDR3, the DNA is TGCGCCAGCAGCCAAGGAAGCGGCCTTGGGAGCTCCTACGAGCAGTACTTC. As protein: CASSQGSGLGSSYEQYF.